This T cell receptor beta chain was captured in a study of cytomegalovirus exposure and HLA in healthy donors. Researchers ran the PCR with 60 Vbeta and 13 Jbeta primers. The protocol was immunoSEQ multiplex PCR, while the TCRdb copy is restricted to in-frame clones and leaves out a portion. The table shows some 200,000 clones, with more than 65% occurring only once. This clone occurred a few times. The CDR3 has 13 residues. V was pared by 4 bases and J by 7 bases, with 14 bases between. Germline-derived CDR1 and CDR2 are LNHDA and SQIVND (reference sequence). V gene TRBV19 combines with J gene TRBJ2-7; D perhaps matches TRBD2 (5 bases). This TCR derives from a female donor in good health and CMV-seronegative. Material: PBMCs. The CDR3 DNA is TGTGCCAGTAGTACCTCCGGGATGAGGGAGCAGTACTTC. Its protein product is CASSTSGMREQYF.